Given below is one T cell receptor beta chain in context. Its antigen remains unknown. The record originates from a study of cytomegalovirus exposure and HLA in healthy donors. The V and J ends lost 6 bases and 9 bases, in that order; junction bases with no gene match: 8. The CDR3 contains 13 residues. Germline assignment: CDR1 SGHRS and CDR2 YFSETQ. Produced via immunoSEQ multiplex PCR; TCRdb's table is partial and in-frame only. Among over 60,000 clones, approximately 95% were seen once, and the ten largest hold approximately 3.4%. The donors belonged to the roughly 130-subject validation cohort, separate from the roughly 710-subject first cohort. Findings of the study overall: In vitro work confirmed that a few CMV-associated chains recognize CMV antigens.

Specimen: PBMCs. J is TRBJ2-1 and V is TRBV5-1, with 8 positions matching TRBD2. The TCR sequence derives from a man in his late teens or twenties in good health and CMV-seronegative. The CDR3 sequence: CASKRAGEVEQFF. DNA for the CDR3: TGCGCCAGCAAAAGAGCGGGGGAGGTTGAGCAGTTCTTC.